This TCR beta chain was sequenced during a study of shared clonotypes between healthy human individuals. Profiled with immunoSEQ multiplex PCR; TCRdb holds only in-frame clones, not every one. The sample consists of about 2 million clones, just under 95% of them appearing once. Trimming pared 0 bases from V and 2 bases from J, leaving 18 bases between. The CDR3 sequence is 17 residues long. Looked up from germline, CDR1 is SGHDT and CDR2 is YYEEEE. Naive CD8 cells, CD45RO-negative and positively selected for CCR7, excluded terminally differentiated effector memory CD45RA+ cells. The genes are TRBV5-6 and TRBJ2-7; D is ambiguous. The clonotype was recovered from a man aged 18 to 29 in good health. The sequenced sample consisted of naive CD8+ T cells sorted from blood. The CDR3 here is CASSLGPPPPRTYEQYF. The CDR3, as DNA: TGTGCCAGCAGCTTGGGGCCTCCCCCCCCGAGGACCTACGAGCAGTACTTC.